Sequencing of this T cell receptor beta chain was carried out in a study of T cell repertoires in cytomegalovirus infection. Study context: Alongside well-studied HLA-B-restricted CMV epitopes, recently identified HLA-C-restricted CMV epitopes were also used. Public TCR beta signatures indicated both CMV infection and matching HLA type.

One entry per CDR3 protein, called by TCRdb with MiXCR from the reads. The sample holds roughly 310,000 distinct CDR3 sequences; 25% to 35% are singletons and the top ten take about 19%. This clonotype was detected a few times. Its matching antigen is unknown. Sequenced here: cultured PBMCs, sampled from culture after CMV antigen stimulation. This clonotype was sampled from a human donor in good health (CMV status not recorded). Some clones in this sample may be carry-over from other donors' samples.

CDR3 in DNA: TGTGCCAGCAGGGGGTGGGACAGGGAGAATCACGAGCAGTACTTC. Translation: CASRGWDRENHEQYF. This rearrangement joins TRBV2 to TRBJ2-7; 9 bases fit TRBD1. The CDR3 totals 15 residues. Germline trimming cut 6 bases from V and 5 bases from J; bases unmatched to any gene: 11. CDR1 and CDR2 (germline): SNHLY, FYNNEI.